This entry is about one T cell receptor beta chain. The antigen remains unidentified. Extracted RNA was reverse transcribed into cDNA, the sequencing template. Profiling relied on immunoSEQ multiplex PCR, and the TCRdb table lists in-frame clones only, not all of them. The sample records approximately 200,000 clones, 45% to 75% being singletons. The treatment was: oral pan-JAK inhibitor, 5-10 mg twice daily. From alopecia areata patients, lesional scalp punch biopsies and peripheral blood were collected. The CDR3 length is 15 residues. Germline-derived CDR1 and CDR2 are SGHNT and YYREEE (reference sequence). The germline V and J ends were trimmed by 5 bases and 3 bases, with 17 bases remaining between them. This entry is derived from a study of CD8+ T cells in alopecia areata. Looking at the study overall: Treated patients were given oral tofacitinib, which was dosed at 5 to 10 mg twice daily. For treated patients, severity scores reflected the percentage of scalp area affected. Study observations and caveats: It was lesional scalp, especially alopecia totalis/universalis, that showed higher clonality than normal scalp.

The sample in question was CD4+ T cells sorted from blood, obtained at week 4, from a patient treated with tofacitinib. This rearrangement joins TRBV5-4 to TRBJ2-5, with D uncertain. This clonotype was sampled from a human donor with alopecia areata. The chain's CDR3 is CASSPGPEEKETQYF. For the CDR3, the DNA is TGTGCCAGCAGTCCGGGTCCTGAGGAAAAAGAGACCCAGTACTTC.